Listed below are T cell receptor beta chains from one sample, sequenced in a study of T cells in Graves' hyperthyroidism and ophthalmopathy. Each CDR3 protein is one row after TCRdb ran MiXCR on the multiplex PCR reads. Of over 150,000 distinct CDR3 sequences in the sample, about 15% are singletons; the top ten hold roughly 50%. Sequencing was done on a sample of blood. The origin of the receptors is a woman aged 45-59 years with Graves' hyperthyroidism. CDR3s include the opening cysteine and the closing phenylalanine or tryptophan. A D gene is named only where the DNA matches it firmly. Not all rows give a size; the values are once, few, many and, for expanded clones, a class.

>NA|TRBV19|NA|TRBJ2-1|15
CASSIGGGVYNEQFF
TGTGCCAGTAGTATTGGTGGAGGGGTCTACAATGAGCAGTTCTTC
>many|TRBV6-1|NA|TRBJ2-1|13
CASNYGGANEQFF
TGTGCCAGCAACTACGGAGGGGCGAATGAGCAGTTCTTC
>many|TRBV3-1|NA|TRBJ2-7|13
CASSQAAGNEQYF
TGTGCCAGCAGCCAAGCCGCAGGGAACGAGCAGTACTTC
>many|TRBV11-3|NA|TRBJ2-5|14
CASSSARGQETQYF
TGTGCCAGCAGCTCCGCACGGGGCCAAGAGACCCAGTACTTC
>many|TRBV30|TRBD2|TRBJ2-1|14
CAWSLGLTNNEQFF
TGTGCCTGGAGTTTGGGACTAACGAACAATGAGCAGTTCTTC
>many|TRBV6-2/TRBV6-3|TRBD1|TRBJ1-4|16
CASSRRQGWPNEKLFF
TGTGCCAGCAGTCGTCGACAGGGCTGGCCTAATGAAAAACTGTTTTTT
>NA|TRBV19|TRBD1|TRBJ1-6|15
CASGTSTGYNSPLHF
TGTGCCAGTGGAACCTCGACAGGGTATAATTCACCCCTCCACTTT
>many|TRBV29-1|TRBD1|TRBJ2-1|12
CSVVRGLNEQFF
TGCAGCGTTGTCAGGGGGCTTAATGAGCAGTTCTTC
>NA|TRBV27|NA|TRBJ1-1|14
CASSLTSMNTEAFF
TGTGCCAGCAGTTTAACATCTATGAACACTGAAGCTTTCTTT
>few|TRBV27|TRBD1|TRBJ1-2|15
CASSQGGTGGYGYTF
TGTGCCAGCAGTCAGGGAGGGACAGGGGGCTATGGCTACACCTTC
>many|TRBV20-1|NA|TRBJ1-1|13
CSARGGVNTEAFF
TGCAGTGCTAGGGGAGGGGTTAACACTGAAGCTTTCTTT
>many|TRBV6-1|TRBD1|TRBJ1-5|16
CASSEGGQGSYQPQHF
TGTGCCAGCAGTGAAGGAGGACAGGGTAGCTATCAGCCCCAGCATTTT